The 22 T cell receptor beta chains given below trace back to one sample, sequenced in a study of T cells in Graves' hyperthyroidism and ophthalmopathy. What was amplified from RNA transcripts were TCR beta CDR3 regions. During a first-round RT-PCR of the TCR CDR3, the HTBI primer set was used. TCRdb re-analysed the multiplex PCR reads in MiXCR, keeping a single row per CDR3 protein. The sample lists 300,000 to 500,000 distinct CDR3 sequences, over 11% seen once, with around 28% in the top ten. Specimen: blood. Receptor source: a man in his forties or fifties with Graves' ophthalmopathy.

This clonotype was observed at least ten times. J is TRBJ1-5 and V is TRBV28, with 10 bases matching TRBD1. The CDR3 sequence is 15 residues long. V trimming: 4 bases; J trimming: 4 bases; junction bases outside the gene matches: 4. The germline V gene encodes CDR1 MDHEN and CDR2 SYDVKM. This chain's CDR3 is CASSWGQGWNQPQHF. CDR3 DNA: TGTGCCAGCAGTTGGGGACAGGGGTGGAATCAGCCCCAGCATTTT. Full variable domain (outside the CDR3, taken from reference TRBV28 and TRBJ1-5): DVKVTQSSRYLVKRTGEKVFLECVQDMDHENMFWYRQDPGLGLRLIYFSYDVKMKEKGDIPEGYSVSREKKERFSLILESASTNQTSMYLCASSWGQGWNQPQHFGDGTRLSIL.

This clonotype has a handful of counts. The gene calls are TRBV7-9 and TRBJ1-4; D not resolved. In germline, CDR1 is SEHNR, CDR2 FQNEAQ (reference sequence). The CDR3 length is 17 residues. Trimming left V 2 bases short and J 7 bases short, with 20 bases between. For the CDR3, the DNA is TGTGCCAGCAGCTTATTAATTTTCCGGTGTCGCTTTGAAAAACTGTTTTTT. It encodes CASSLLIFRCRFEKLFF.

This clonotype was picked up a small number of times. The chain links TRBV7-9 to TRBJ1-6, with 7 nucleotides matching TRBD1. Germline V gives CDR1 SEHNR, CDR2 FQNEAQ (reference sequence). The trim removed 5 bases at V and 0 bases at J, leaving 16 bases unmatched. There are 20 residues in the CDR3. CDR3 residues: CASSPKPAGTANSYNSPLHF. The DNA of the CDR3 is TGTGCCAGCAGCCCGAAACCTGCCGGGACAGCCAACTCCTATAATTCACCCCTCCACTTT.

This clonotype was seen at least ten times. The gene calls are TRBV30 and TRBJ1-6, with a tentative D call TRBD1 (6 bases). This CDR3 comprises 16 residues. Between the trimmed V and J ends, which lost 2 bases and 7 bases, there was a span of 18 bases. Germline CDR1 GTSNPN, CDR2 SVGIG (reference sequence). CDR3 residues: CAWSQLAGVGNSPLHF. The CDR3 region has the DNA TGTGCCTGGAGTCAACTTGCAGGGGTAGGAAATTCACCCCTCCACTTT.

The chain combines TRBV2 with TRBJ1-4; the D gene is possibly TRBD1 (5 bases). V was pared by 6 bases and J by 4 bases, with 15 bases between. Germline-derived CDR1 and CDR2 are SNHLY and FYNNEI. The CDR3 is made up of 15 amino acids. The CDR3 bases are TGTGCCAGCAGGCCCCGGGACCGAGTTAATGAAAAACTGTTTTTT. Amino acids: CASRPRDRVNEKLFF.

In this sample, this clonotype turned up a few times. The chain combines TRBV14 with TRBJ1-1, with 7 nucleotides matching TRBD1. CDR3 size: 14 residues. The V gene end was trimmed by 2 bases and the J gene end by 8 bases; junction bases not matched to a gene: 8. Looked up from germline, CDR1 is SGHDN and CDR2 is FVKESK. The CDR3 is CASSQKTRTGEAFF. Here the CDR3 DNA reads TGTGCCAGCAGCCAAAAAACCAGGACAGGCGAAGCTTTCTTT.

This clonotype was observed a few times. This chain uses TRBV27 with TRBJ1-2, with D maybe TRBD1 (5 bases). V lost 5 bases and J 3 bases, leaving 16 bases between the germline ends. This CDR3 contains 15 residues. Germline CDR1 and CDR2: MNHEY and SMNVEV (reference sequence). The CDR3 region has the DNA TGTGCCAGCAGTCTCGGGACCCTGGGGGACTATGGCTACACCTTC. Translated, it gives CASSLGTLGDYGYTF.

This clonotype showed up just a few times. The gene calls are TRBV20-1 and TRBJ2-7; 7 bases fit TRBD2. The V and J ends lost 5 bases and 0 bases, in that order; junction bases with no gene match: 10. Germline V gene data show CDR1 as DFQATT and CDR2 as SNEGSKA (reference sequence). The CDR3 spans 15 residues. CDR3 coding DNA: TGCAGTGCTCAATCGGCGGCTAGCGGCTCCTACGAGCAGTACTTC. As protein: CSAQSAASGSYEQYF.

The chain recombines TRBV19 with TRBJ2-5; the D is unclear. V dropped 0 bases and J dropped 3 bases, with 11 bases sitting between them. The germline CDR1 and CDR2 sequences are LNHDA and SQIVND (reference sequence). The CDR3 sequence is 15 residues long. As DNA, the CDR3 is TGTGCCAGTAGTATAGATCTGTCTAGTAAAGAGACCCAGTACTTC. It encodes CASSIDLSSKETQYF.

This sequence joins TRBV2 and TRBJ1-6, with TRBD1 matching 9 bases. The germline V gene encodes CDR1 SNHLY and CDR2 FYNNEI. The CDR3 runs to 14 residues. Written as DNA, the CDR3 is TGTGTCGTTCTTCGGGACAGGGTTGGGTCACCCCTCCACTTT. Protein: CVVLRDRVGSPLHF.

The chain combines TRBV7-9 with TRBJ2-2; 9 bases are shared with TRBD2. Germline V gives CDR1 SEHNR, CDR2 FQNEAQ (reference sequence). V lost 6 bases and J lost 7; bases outside the gene matches: 15. The CDR3 is made up of 17 amino acids. The CDR3 protein is CASRNLAGSDRSGELFF. The CDR3 bases are TGTGCCAGCAGGAACCTAGCGGGGAGCGATCGGAGCGGGGAGCTGTTTTTT.

This clonotype was seen a handful of times. This sequence joins TRBV19 and TRBJ2-1; perhaps TRBD2 as D (5 bases). The CDR3 has 14 residues. V lost 7 bases and J 0 bases, leaving 10 bases between the germline ends. Germline V gives CDR1 LNHDA, CDR2 SQIVND (reference sequence). CDR3 DNA sequence: TGTGCCAGTAAAGGAGGCCCCTCCTACAATGAGCAGTTCTTC. Amino acid sequence: CASKGGPSYNEQFF.

Many counts were recorded for this clonotype. The V and J genes are TRBV27 and TRBJ1-2; D not resolved. The CDR3 is 14 residues long. The V end lost 8 bases, the J end lost 4 bases, and 17 bases lay between the germline ends. CDR1 MNHEY and CDR2 SMNVEV come from the germline V gene (reference sequence). This CDR3 reads CASQGRSPFYGYTF. The CDR3 nucleotides are TGTGCCAGCCAAGGGCGGTCGCCATTCTATGGCTACACCTTC.

V usage is TRBV30 and J usage is TRBJ1-3; the match to TRBD1 covers 7 bases. Germline lookup yields CDR1 GTSNPN and CDR2 SVGIG (reference sequence). Unmatched junction bases numbered 2, after V lost 2 bases and J lost 4 bases. There are 13 residues in the CDR3. CDR3 sequence (DNA): TGTGCCTGGAGTATAGGGGGCGGAAACACCATATATTTT. This encodes CAWSIGGGNTIYF.

This chain connects TRBV30 to TRBJ2-3; D unresolved. Germline loops: CDR1 GTSNPN, CDR2 SVGIG (reference sequence). The CDR3 has 16 residues. Trimming pared 6 bases from V and 2 bases from J, leaving 21 bases between. The CDR3 sequence: CACLSRANDITDTQYF. For the CDR3, the DNA is TGTGCCTGTCTCTCCCGGGCTAACGACATCACAGATACGCAGTATTTT.

The chain has TRBV4-1 and TRBJ2-6; the match to TRBD1 covers 9 bases. J gave up 4 bases and V 1 base, and 17 bases lay outside the gene matches. The germline V gene has CDR1 MGHRA and CDR2 YSYEKL. The CDR3 sequence is 21 residues long. The CDR3 protein is CASSQVKTGGPRPSGANVLTF. The CDR3 nucleotides are TGCGCCAGCAGCCAAGTGAAGACAGGGGGACCCCGCCCCTCCGGGGCCAACGTCCTGACTTTC.

The CDR3 nucleotides read TGTGCCAGCAGCTTATCTTCAGCGGGCACAGATACGCAGTATTTT. This gives the protein CASSLSSAGTDTQYF. The chain uses TRBV7-3 and TRBJ2-3; TRBD2 is a possible D gene (5 bases). Trimming pared 2 bases from V and 1 base from J, leaving 10 bases between. Germline loops: CDR1 SGHTA, CDR2 FQGTGA. The CDR3 runs to 15 residues. Based on the CDR3 plus reference TRBV7-3 and TRBJ2-3, the full variable domain is GAGVSQTPSNKVTEKGKYVELRCDPISGHTALYWYRQSLGQGPEFLIYFQGTGAADDSGLPNDRFFAVRPEGSVSTLKIQRTERGDSAVYLCASSLSSAGTDTQYFGPGTRLTVL.

This clonotype was recorded many times. CDR3 DNA: TGTGCCAGCAGACCTCCAGGGGGCTCCTACAATGAGCAGTTCTTC. Encoded protein: CASRPPGGSYNEQFF. The chain combines TRBV7-2 with TRBJ2-1; 7 positions match TRBD1. The germline V gene has CDR1 SGHTA and CDR2 FQGNSA. V shed 6 bases, J shed 0 bases, and the junction held 5 bases outside the gene matches. This CDR3 is built from 15 residues. The variable domain in full, with the rest retrieved from reference TRBV7-2 and TRBJ2-1, is GAGVSQSPSNKVTEKGKDVELRCDPISGHTALYWYRQSLGQGLEFLIYFQGNSAPDKSGLPSDRFSAERTGGSVSTLTIQRTQQEDSAVYLCASRPPGGSYNEQFFGPGTRLTVL.

This clonotype was seen ten or more times. The J gene is TRBJ2-2, the V gene TRBV30; 9 bases are a match to TRBD1. This CDR3 contains 15 residues. Germline loops: CDR1 GTSNPN, CDR2 SVGIG (reference sequence). The junction had 8 bases not matched to a gene; V was cut back by 2 bases and J by 7 bases. The CDR3 nucleotides read TGTGCCTGGAGTCGCCCCCGACAGGGGGACGGGGAGCTGTTTTTT. It specifies CAWSRPRQGDGELFF.

This chain joins TRBV4-2 and TRBJ1-4; no definite D call. V shed 6 bases and J shed 4 bases, with 9 bases lying between them. There are 13 residues in the CDR3. Looked up from germline, CDR1 is LGHNA and CDR2 is YNFKEQ. CDR3 sequence (DNA): TGTGCCAGCAGAAAGAACGGTAATGAAAAACTGTTTTTT. This gives the protein CASRKNGNEKLFF.

This clonotype has more than one count but fewer than ten. This chain uses TRBV4-1 with TRBJ2-2, with a tentative D call TRBD1 (6 bases). The germline V and J ends were trimmed by 2 bases and 9 bases, with 10 bases remaining between them. The CDR3 runs to 13 residues. Germline lookup yields CDR1 MGHRA and CDR2 YSYEKL. The CDR3 DNA sequence: TGCGCCAGCAGCCAACACAGGGACAGGGAGCTGTTTTTT. This sequence encodes CASSQHRDRELFF.

This rearrangement joins TRBV19 to TRBJ2-1, with TRBD2 matching 7 bases. CDR3 length: 17 amino acids. The junction had 14 bases not matched to a gene; V was cut back by 5 bases and J by 4 bases. CDR1 is LNHDA, CDR2 SQIVND, per germline (reference sequence). This CDR3 reads CASSHPSGRFGYNEQFF. The CDR3 coding sequence is TGTGCCAGTAGTCACCCTTCCGGGAGGTTTGGTTACAATGAGCAGTTCTTC. The full variable domain, rest sourced from reference TRBV19 and TRBJ2-1, is DGGITQSPKYLFRKEGQNVTLSCEQNLNHDAMYWYRQDPGQGLRLIYYSQIVNDFQKGDIAEGYSVSREKKESFPLTVTSAQKNPTAFYLCASSHPSGRFGYNEQFFGPGTRLTVL.